The clone carrying this T cell receptor (beta chain) was picked up one time. The antigen remains undetermined. The data were taken from a study of T cell responses to AZD1222 COVID-19 vaccine. The data were produced by immunoSEQ multiplex PCR, yet TCRdb's version contains in-frame clones alone and is incomplete. The table shows 140,000 to 150,000 clones, with 85% to 90% occurring only once. Regarding the study as a whole: Repertoires were sampled only after the peak T cell response.

Germline CDR1 reads SEHNR; CDR2 reads FQNEAQ (reference sequence). The CDR3 contains 14 residues. The V and J ends lost 5 bases and 4 bases, in that order; junction bases with no gene match: 7. The chain joins TRBV7-9 to TRBJ1-1; 7 bases map to TRBD1. The TCR was taken from an adult in good health. Here the sequenced sample was peripheral blood, taken on day 0 of AZD1222 vaccination. This chain's CDR3 is CASSARQGATEAFF. The CDR3 DNA reads TGTGCCAGCAGCGCCCGACAGGGAGCCACTGAAGCTTTCTTT.